What follows are 3 T cell receptor beta chains derived from one specimen sequenced in a study of T-cell reconstitution after alpha-beta-depleted transplantation in children. Library preparation (for TCRbeta) was performed with unique molecular identifiers. Each CDR3 protein gets one entry after TCRdb re-called the PCR reads with MiXCR. Among 250,000 to 400,000 distinct CDR3 sequences listed, about a quarter were seen once. Sequenced material: PBMCs, mostly from graft donor cells, taken 180 days after TCRalphabeta/CD19-depleted stem cell transplant. These receptors were obtained from a male patient between 10 and 17 years old who had a stem cell transplant for acute lymphoblastic leukemia, so the T cells may come from the graft donor.

The rearrangement links TRBV9 to TRBJ2-1; 10 bases line up with TRBD2. The ends lost 1 base at V and 8 bases at J; junction bases unmatched: 6. This CDR3 has 15 amino acids. CDR1 SGDLS and CDR2 YYNGEE come from the germline V gene. This CDR3 reads CASSVTSGMVDEQFF. CDR3 bases: TGTGCCAGCAGCGTAACTAGCGGGATGGTCGATGAGCAGTTCTTC.

This clonotype has just one count. The CDR3 loop is CASAIHGSSYNEQFF. The DNA of the CDR3 is TGTGCCAGCGCAATTCATGGCTCCTCCTACAATGAGCAGTTCTTC. This chain uses TRBV12-3 or TRBV12-4 with TRBJ2-1; no clear D. V was shortened by 8 bases and J by 0 bases, with 14 bases between the two germline ends. The CDR3 totals 15 residues.

Only a few counts were recorded for this clonotype. The chain uses TRBV5-1 and TRBJ1-3; TRBD1 is a possible D gene (6 bases). Germline CDR1 and CDR2: SGHRS and YFSETQ. Trimming removed 0 bases at V and 4 bases at J, with 17 bases between. The CDR3 runs 17 residues. The CDR3 DNA sequence: TGCGCCAGCAGCTTGGCGTCCCTACAGGGAGGCGGAAACACCATATATTTT. Translated: CASSLASLQGGGNTIYF. The variable domain in full, with the rest retrieved from reference TRBV5-1 and TRBJ1-3, is KAGVTQTPRYLIKTRGQQVTLSCSPISGHRSVSWYQQTPGQGLQFLFEYFSETQRNKGNFPGRFSGRQFSNSRSEMNVSTLELGDSALYLCASSLASLQGGGNTIYFGEGSWLTVV.